This TCR beta chain is drawn from a study of cytomegalovirus exposure and HLA in healthy donors. General study points: The HLA-A and HLA-B alleles of most subjects were reportedly predicted accurately from TCR beta sequences.

This clone is a singleton in its sample. Its antigen remains unidentified. Researchers ran the PCR with 60 Vbeta and 13 Jbeta primers. Clones were sequenced by immunoSEQ multiplex PCR, and TCRdb holds only the in-frame ones, with some missing. The sample has approximately 130,000 clones, approximately 77% seen once. Trimming removed 4 bases from V and 3 bases from J; junction bases left unmatched: 7. The length of the CDR3 is 16 residues. The germline CDR1 and CDR2 sequences are SGHRS and YFSETQ. This receptor was taken from a woman in her thirties or forties in good health and CMV-seronegative. The rearrangement links TRBV5-1 to TRBJ2-2; 9 positions agree with TRBD1. The sequencing input was PBMCs. CDR3 DNA sequence: TGCGCCAGCAGCAAGGACAGGGGCTCCTACACCGGGGAGCTGTTTTTT. As protein: CASSKDRGSYTGELFF.